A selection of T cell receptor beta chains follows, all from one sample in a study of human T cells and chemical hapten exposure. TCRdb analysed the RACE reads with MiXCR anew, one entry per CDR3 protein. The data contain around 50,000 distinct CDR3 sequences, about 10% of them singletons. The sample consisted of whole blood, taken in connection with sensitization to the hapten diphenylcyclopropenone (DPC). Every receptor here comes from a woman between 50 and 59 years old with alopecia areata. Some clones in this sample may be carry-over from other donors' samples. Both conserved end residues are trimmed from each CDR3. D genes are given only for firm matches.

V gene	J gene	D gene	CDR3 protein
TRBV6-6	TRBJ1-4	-	ASSYSGQNNEKLF
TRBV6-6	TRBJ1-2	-	ASTAGENGYT
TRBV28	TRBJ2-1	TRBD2	ASSLVGTKDGEQF
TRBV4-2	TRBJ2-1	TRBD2	ASSQVFAGGGEQF
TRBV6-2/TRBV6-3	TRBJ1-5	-	ASSPRTANGNQPQH
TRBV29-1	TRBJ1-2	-	SVYRANYGYT
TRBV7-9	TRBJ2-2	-	ASSSSRTRITGELF
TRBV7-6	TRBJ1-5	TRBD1	ASSKGQVDQPQH
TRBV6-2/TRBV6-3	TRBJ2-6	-	ASSYGFSGANVLT
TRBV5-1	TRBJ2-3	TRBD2	ASRLGLAGGTDTQY
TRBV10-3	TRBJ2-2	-	ATSERGPPTGELF
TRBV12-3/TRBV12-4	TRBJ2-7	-	ASSFSSGATYEQY
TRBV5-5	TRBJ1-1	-	ASSFLVRGPEAF
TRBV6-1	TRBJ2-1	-	ASSENSRGA
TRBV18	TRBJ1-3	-	ASSPKGDSGNTIY
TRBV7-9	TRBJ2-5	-	ASSPPDRTQY
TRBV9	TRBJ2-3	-	ASSVTSADTQY
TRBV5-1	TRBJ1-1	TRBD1	ASSLDGQGNTEAF
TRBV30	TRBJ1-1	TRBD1	AWTKSVRGRRAF
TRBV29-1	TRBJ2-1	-	SVNRARSYNEQF
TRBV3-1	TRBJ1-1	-	ASSRDSRLAF
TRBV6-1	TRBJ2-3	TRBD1	ASDYRGSTDTQY
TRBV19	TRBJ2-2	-	ASSMTGPTGELF
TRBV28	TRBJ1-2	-	ASTLSSGGRSGYT
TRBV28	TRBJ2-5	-	ASSPQGGQETQY
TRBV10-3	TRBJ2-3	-	AISEKGGTSTDTQY
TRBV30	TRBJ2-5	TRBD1	AWSIRGIWETQY
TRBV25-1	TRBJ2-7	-	ASSAPGTNINLGLIVLSYEQY
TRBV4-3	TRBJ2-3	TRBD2	ASSQEVAGGSTDTQY
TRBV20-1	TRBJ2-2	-	SARGTNTGELF
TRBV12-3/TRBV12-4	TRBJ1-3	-	ASSLVLGPASGNTIY
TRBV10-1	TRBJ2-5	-	ASSVGARKTQY
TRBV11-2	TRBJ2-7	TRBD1	ASSLYLPGQATYEQY
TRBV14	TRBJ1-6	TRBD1	ASSPRTGFGSPLH
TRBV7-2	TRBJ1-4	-	ASSPVGGTNEKLF
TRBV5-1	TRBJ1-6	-	ASSGGRNNSPLH
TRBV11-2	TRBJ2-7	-	ASSYLLTKSEQY
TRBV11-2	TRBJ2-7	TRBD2	ASRRLAGVSEQY